This passage covers 21 T cell receptor beta chains from one sample sequenced in a study of siplizumab effects on memory and regulatory T cells (dated by TCRdb to 2018 to 2020). The library was prepared using the immunoSEQ multiplex PCR assay. TCRdb re-hosts the immuneACCESS table, in-frame sequences only. Its copies lack some clones; in the studies checked, an unresolved V gene accounts for under half of them, and the cause for the rest is not known. The sample profile shows roughly 92,000 clones; 90% to 95% of them were found once. Over 0.25% of the sample lies in the top ten. Input material: non-Treg CD4+ T cells sorted from blood. Taken with the paper, the label for cell subset or site translates to: FACS-sorted unstimulated CD4+ non-regulatory T cells. Receptors originate from a human donor in good health.

The chain has TRBV5-1 and TRBJ2-7; TRBD2 matches at 7 bases. J lost 7 bases, V lost 0 bases, and 10 bases had no gene match. The CDR3 is 15 amino acids. Germline V gives CDR1 SGHRS, CDR2 YFSETQ. CDR3 in amino acids: CASSLDLRERREQYF. The DNA of the CDR3 is TGCGCCAGCAGCTTGGATTTGCGGGAGAGGAGAGAGCAGTACTTC.

This chain links TRBV27 with TRBJ1-6; D gene ambiguous. V was pared by 4 bases and J by 4 bases, with 11 bases between. CDR3 length equals 15 residues. Germline V gives CDR1 MNHEY, CDR2 SMNVEV (reference sequence). The CDR3 DNA follows: TGTGCCAGCAGTTCCGGACGGGAGTATAATTCACCCCTCCACTTT. Its translation is CASSSGREYNSPLHF.

The chain recombines TRBV4-3 with TRBJ1-1, with D perhaps matching TRBD1 (5 bases). Germline V CDR1 and CDR2: LGHNA, YSLEER. Trimming removed 0 bases at V and 4 bases at J, with 6 bases between. The CDR3 covers 13 residues. The CDR3 coding sequence is TGCGCCAGCAGCCAAGAAAGGGGCACTGAAGCTTTCTTT. Translating it yields CASSQERGTEAFF.

V and J are TRBV10-3 and TRBJ1-5, with D hard to call. The CDR3 contains 14 residues. Deletions cut 3 bases from V and 4 bases from J, with 10 bases between. From germline, CDR1 is ENHRY and CDR2 SYGVKD. The CDR3 coding sequence is TGTGCCATCAGTGATAGGGCAGTTAATCAGCCCCAGCATTTT. This encodes CAISDRAVNQPQHF.

V and J are TRBV5-6 and TRBJ2-6; D unclear. The CDR3 covers 13 residues. In germline, CDR1 is SGHDT, CDR2 YYEEEE. Trimming pared 5 bases from V and 1 base from J, leaving 4 bases between. The CDR3 is CASRESGANVLTF. Written as DNA, the CDR3 is TGTGCCAGCAGGGAATCTGGGGCCAACGTCCTGACTTTC.

The chain carries TRBV27 and TRBJ1-1; 9 bases agree with TRBD1. This CDR3 has 14 residues. The V gene end was trimmed by 5 bases and the J gene end by 4 bases; junction bases not matched to a gene: 5. CDR1 is MNHEY, CDR2 SMNVEV, per germline (reference sequence). Here the CDR3 DNA reads TGTGCCAGCAGTAGGACAGGGGATCGCACTGAAGCTTTCTTT. Protein product: CASSRTGDRTEAFF.

CDR3 coding DNA: TGTGCCAGCAGCTTACTAGGGGGCCAGGCCGGGGAGCTGTTTTTT. This sequence encodes CASSLLGGQAGELFF. The rearrangement uses TRBV7-2 and TRBJ2-2; 7 bases fit TRBD1. Germline V gives CDR1 SGHTA, CDR2 FQGNSA. V lost 2 bases, J lost 6 bases, and 6 bases stayed unmatched. This CDR3 spans 15 amino acids.

Turning to this clone: At one of its ends the junction is not consistent with the germline gene, which may arise from a read error. The chain joins TRBV6-1 to TRBJ2-2; unclear D gene. Germline loops: CDR1 MNHNS, CDR2 SASEGT. This CDR3 is 13 amino acids long. CDR3 in amino acids: CAISISYTGELFF. Written as DNA, the CDR3 is TGTGCCATCAGTATTTCCTACACCGGGGAGCTGTTTTTT.

The rearrangement joins TRBV30 to TRBJ1-4, with 7 bases that match TRBD1. With 4 bases clipped from V and 8 bases from J, the junction kept 7 bases outside the gene matches. In germline, CDR1 is GTSNPN, CDR2 SVGIG (reference sequence). The CDR3 length is 13 residues. DNA of the CDR3: TGTGCCTGGACCCCAGGGGGGGGCGAAAAACTGTTTTTT. This gives the protein CAWTPGGGEKLFF.

The chain combines TRBV2 with TRBJ1-6; D is undetermined. Trimming stripped 7 bases from V and 6 bases from J, with 16 bases between. The germline V gene encodes CDR1 SNHLY and CDR2 FYNNEI. This CDR3 has 15 amino acids. The CDR3 reads CASNFDTGGNSPLHF. CDR3 DNA sequence: TGTGCCAGCAATTTCGACACCGGAGGTAATTCACCCCTCCACTTT. The full variable domain, its missing parts supplied by reference TRBV2 and TRBJ1-6, is EPEVTQTPSHQVTQMGQEVILRCVPISNHLYFYWYRQILGQKVEFLVSFYNNEISEKSEIFDDQFSVERPDGSNFTLKIRSTKLEDSAMYFCASNFDTGGNSPLHFGNGTRLTVT.

This chain links TRBV6-5 with TRBJ1-1, with D unresolved. The germline V gene has CDR1 MNHEY and CDR2 SVGAGI. Between the trimmed V and J ends, which lost 4 bases and 1 base, there was a span of 7 bases. CDR3 length: 13 amino acids. CDR3 sequence (DNA): TGTGCCAGCAGTTCCCACAAGAACACTGAAGCTTTCTTT. It yields the protein CASSSHKNTEAFF.

V is TRBV7-9 and J is TRBJ1-5; maybe TRBD1 (5 bases). Germline assignment: CDR1 SEHNR and CDR2 FQNEAQ (reference sequence). The V end lost 4 bases, the J end lost 1 base, and 11 bases lay between the germline ends. The length of the CDR3 is 15 residues. CDR3: CASSSPGGSNQPQHF. The CDR3 DNA sequence: TGTGCCAGCAGCTCCCCCGGGGGGAGCAATCAGCCCCAGCATTTT.

The chain employs TRBV9 and TRBJ1-2; no clear D gene. V was shortened by 0 bases and J by 8 bases, with 20 bases between the two germline ends. Germline CDR1 reads SGDLS; CDR2 reads YYNGEE. This CDR3 spans 16 amino acids. The CDR3 region has the DNA TGTGCCAGCAGCGTAGGGCCGATACGTCCCTTAGGGGGCTACACCTTC. It yields the protein CASSVGPIRPLGGYTF.

CDR3 DNA sequence: TGTGCCAGCAGTTACAGGCCAGCGGACAGGGAGTACTTC. It yields the protein CASSYRPADREYF. The rearrangement joins TRBV6-7 to TRBJ2-7, with 8 bases fitting TRBD1. TRBV6-7 is an ORF; its function is uncertain. V lost 2 bases, J lost 11 bases, and 8 bases stayed unmatched. The CDR3 extends over 13 amino acids.

The chain links TRBV19 to TRBJ1-1; D is uncertain. The V end was cut by 6 bases, the J end by 5 bases, with 13 bases between. The CDR3 loop spans 13 amino acids. Germline CDR1 and CDR2: LNHDA and SQIVND (reference sequence). The CDR3 here is CASRPDGLTEAFF. Written as DNA, the CDR3 is TGTGCCAGTAGACCGGACGGCTTAACTGAAGCTTTCTTT.

The chain employs TRBV5-8 and TRBJ2-5; 7 nucleotides agree with TRBD2. The ends lost 2 bases at V and 2 bases at J; junction bases unmatched: 9. Per the germline V gene, CDR1 is SGHTS and CDR2 is YDEGEE. The CDR3 totals 16 residues. In DNA form, the CDR3 reads TGTGCCAGCAGCTTCCTGGACGGGGGGTTACAAGAGACCCAGTACTTC. Protein sequence: CASSFLDGGLQETQYF.

The rearrangement links TRBV6-6 to TRBJ2-7, with TRBD2 matching 8 bases. Germline-derived CDR1 and CDR2 are MNHNY and SVGAGI (reference sequence). The CDR3 length is 15 residues. The V segment lost 5 bases and the J segment 0 bases; nucleotides outside the gene matches: 6. This CDR3 reads CASSAPGLVSYEQYF. CDR3 sequence (DNA): TGTGCCAGCAGTGCCCCGGGACTAGTCTCCTACGAGCAGTACTTC.

This rearrangement joins TRBV6-5 to TRBJ1-4; D unclear. This CDR3 spans 14 amino acids. Germline V gene lookup returns CDR1 MNHEY and CDR2 SVGAGI. Deletions cut 5 bases from V and 0 bases from J, with 7 bases between. The CDR3 bases are TGTGCCAGCAGTACGACGGCAACTAATGAAAAACTGTTTTTT. This translates into CASSTTATNEKLFF.

This sequence joins TRBV23-1 and TRBJ1-2; 9 positions agree with TRBD1. TRBV23-1 is recorded as an ORF, its role being uncertain. The CDR3 covers 15 residues. V lost 7 bases and J lost 6; bases outside the gene matches: 12. In DNA form, the CDR3 reads TGCGCCAGCACTCGAAATAGGGACAGGGTTGATGGCTACACCTTC. Translated: CASTRNRDRVDGYTF.

The sample holds one count of this clone. The V gene is TRBV10-3, the J gene TRBJ1-2, with D perhaps TRBD1 (6 bases). The CDR3 is 15 residues long. Germline CDR1 reads ENHRY; CDR2 reads SYGVKD. V dropped 8 bases and J dropped 2 bases, with 18 bases sitting between them. CDR3 in DNA: TGTGCCATCGGGGATCAGGGGCTCGGAAACTATGGCTACACCTTC. Protein sequence: CAIGDQGLGNYGYTF.

The V and J genes are TRBV4-2 and TRBJ1-2; possibly TRBD1 for D (5 bases). V was shortened by 5 bases and J by 8 bases, with 18 bases between the two germline ends. CDR1 and CDR2 from the germline V gene are LGHNA and YNFKEQ. The CDR3 is made up of 14 amino acids. The CDR3 is CASSLPRDSGGYTF. In DNA form, the CDR3 reads TGTGCCAGCAGCTTACCGAGGGACTCCGGCGGCTACACCTTC.